The entry below gives a single T cell receptor beta chain sequence along with its context. Its antigen is not known. Unique-molecular-identifier-tagged TCR beta cDNA libraries were used. A single record per CDR3 protein comes from TCRdb applying MiXCR to the PCR reads. The sample includes almost 700,000 distinct CDR3 sequences, 59% of them seen just once. This sample was taken from a study of post-analysis software for immune sequencing data. In the study overall: Recorded disease courses covered relapsing-remitting, secondary progressive and progressive-relapsing multiple sclerosis. Some patients had no subtype annotation.

This CDR3 contains 16 residues. CDR1 is LGHNA, CDR2 YSLEER, per germline. Trimming pared 2 bases from V and 0 bases from J, leaving 12 bases between. Study observations and caveats: The study found TRBV5-6, TRBV5-1 and TRBV20-1 among about five TRBV segments more frequent in patients than controls.

What was sequenced was blood. The J gene is TRBJ2-3, the V gene TRBV4-3, with D perhaps matching TRBD2 (6 bases). The clonotype was recovered from a girl aged 2 to 10 with multiple sclerosis. The CDR3 nucleotides are TGCGCCAGCAGCCAATCCCGGGGGTTTAGCACAGATACGCAGTATTTT. It codes for CASSQSRGFSTDTQYF.